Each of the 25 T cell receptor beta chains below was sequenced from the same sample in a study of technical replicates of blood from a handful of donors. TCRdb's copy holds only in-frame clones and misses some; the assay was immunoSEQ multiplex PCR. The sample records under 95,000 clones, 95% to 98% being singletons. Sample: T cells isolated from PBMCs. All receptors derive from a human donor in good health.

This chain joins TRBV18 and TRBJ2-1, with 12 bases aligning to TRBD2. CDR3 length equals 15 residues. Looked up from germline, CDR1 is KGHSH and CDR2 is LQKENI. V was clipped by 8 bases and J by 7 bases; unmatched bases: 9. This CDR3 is CASPRLAGGPNEQFF. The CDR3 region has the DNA TGTGCCAGCCCGAGGCTAGCGGGAGGGCCAAATGAGCAGTTCTTC.

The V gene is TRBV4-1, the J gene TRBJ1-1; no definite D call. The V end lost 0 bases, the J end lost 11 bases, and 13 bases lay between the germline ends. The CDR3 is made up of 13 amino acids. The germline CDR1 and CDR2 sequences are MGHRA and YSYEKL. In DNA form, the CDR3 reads TGCGCCAGCAGCCAAGATTCGGTCCCGGGGGCTTTCTTT. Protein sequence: CASSQDSVPGAFF.

The CDR3 region has the DNA TGTGCCAGTAGTTCGGGGGGGGCAGAGACCCAGTACTTC. It encodes CASSSGGAETQYF. The genes are TRBV19 and TRBJ2-5, with 8 bases matching TRBD2. This CDR3 is built from 13 residues. V shed 5 bases and J 4 bases; nucleotides not matched to a gene: 3. Germline V gene sequence: CDR1 LNHDA, CDR2 SQIVND (reference sequence).

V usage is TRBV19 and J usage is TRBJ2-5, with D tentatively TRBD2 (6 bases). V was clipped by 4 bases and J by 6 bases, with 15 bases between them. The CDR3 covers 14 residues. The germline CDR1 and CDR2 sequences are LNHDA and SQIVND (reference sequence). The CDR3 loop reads CASSSSPGGKTQYF. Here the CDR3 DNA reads TGTGCCAGTAGTAGTAGTCCCGGAGGGAAGACCCAGTACTTC.

The CDR3 bases are TGTGCCAGCAGTCCCACGGGACAGGGGAACTATGGCTACACCTTC. It yields the protein CASSPTGQGNYGYTF. The chain uses TRBV13 and TRBJ1-2; 10 nucleotides match TRBD1. Germline V gene sequence: CDR1 PRHDT, CDR2 FYEKMQ (reference sequence). CDR3 length: 15 residues. V dropped 6 bases and J dropped 2; count of bases not matched to a gene: 6. The complete variable domain, with remaining parts taken from reference TRBV13 and TRBJ1-2, reads AAGVIQSPRHLIKEKRETATLKCYPIPRHDTVYWYQQGPGQDPQFLISFYEKMQSDKGSIPDRFSAQQFSDYHSELNMSSLELGDSALYFCASSPTGQGNYGYTFGSGTRLTVV.

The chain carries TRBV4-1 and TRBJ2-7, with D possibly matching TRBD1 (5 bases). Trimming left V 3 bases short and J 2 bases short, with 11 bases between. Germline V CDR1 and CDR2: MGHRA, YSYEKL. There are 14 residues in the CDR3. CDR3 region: CASSHIGHAYEQYF. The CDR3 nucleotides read TGCGCCAGCAGCCATATAGGACACGCCTACGAGCAGTACTTC.

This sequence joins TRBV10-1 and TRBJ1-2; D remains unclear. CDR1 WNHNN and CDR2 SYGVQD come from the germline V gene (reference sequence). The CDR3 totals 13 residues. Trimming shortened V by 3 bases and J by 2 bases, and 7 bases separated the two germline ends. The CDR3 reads CASSDPGNYGYTF. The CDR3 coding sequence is TGCGCCAGCAGTGACCCCGGGAACTATGGCTACACCTTC.

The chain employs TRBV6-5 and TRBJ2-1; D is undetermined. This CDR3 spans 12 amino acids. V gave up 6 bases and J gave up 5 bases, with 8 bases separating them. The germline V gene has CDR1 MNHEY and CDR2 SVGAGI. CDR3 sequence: CASSQTNNEQFF. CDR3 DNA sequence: TGTGCCAGCAGCCAAACAAACAATGAGCAGTTCTTC.

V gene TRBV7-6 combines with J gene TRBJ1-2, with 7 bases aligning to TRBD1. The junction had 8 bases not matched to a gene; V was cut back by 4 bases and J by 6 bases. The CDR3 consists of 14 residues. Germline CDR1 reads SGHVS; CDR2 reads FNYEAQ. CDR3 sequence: CASSSQTGSNGYTF. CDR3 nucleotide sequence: TGTGCCAGCAGCTCCCAGACAGGGTCGAATGGCTACACCTTC.

Here the CDR3 reads CASSQFRNGGATDTQYF. The CDR3 coding sequence is TGCGCCAGCAGCCAATTTCGGAACGGGGGGGCGACAGATACGCAGTATTTT. This chain uses TRBV4-1 with TRBJ2-3, with TRBD2 matching over 8 bases. CDR3 length: 17 amino acids. Germline V gene lookup returns CDR1 MGHRA and CDR2 YSYEKL. V shed 2 bases, J shed 3 bases, and the junction held 10 bases outside the gene matches.

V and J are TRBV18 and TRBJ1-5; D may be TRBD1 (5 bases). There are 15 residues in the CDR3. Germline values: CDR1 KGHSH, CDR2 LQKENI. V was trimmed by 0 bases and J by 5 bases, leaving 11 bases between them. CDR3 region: CASSPPGGVDQPQHF. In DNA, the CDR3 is TGTGCCAGCTCACCACCGGGAGGGGTGGATCAGCCCCAGCATTTT.

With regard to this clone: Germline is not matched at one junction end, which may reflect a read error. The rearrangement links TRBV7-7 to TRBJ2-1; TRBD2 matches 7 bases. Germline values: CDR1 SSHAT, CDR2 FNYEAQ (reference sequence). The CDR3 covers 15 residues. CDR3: CASSLVASGYNEQFF. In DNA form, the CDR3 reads TGTGCTAGCAGCTTAGTGGCTAGCGGCTACAATGAGCAGTTCTTC.

In DNA, the CDR3 is TGTGCCAGCAGGACCCAGGGCTCTGGAAACACCATATATTTT. This encodes CASRTQGSGNTIYF. The rearrangement links TRBV6-5 to TRBJ1-3; a possible D gene is TRBD1 (5 bases). There are 14 residues in the CDR3. Deletions cut 6 bases from V and 0 bases from J, with 9 bases between. Looked up from germline, CDR1 is MNHEY and CDR2 is SVGAGI.

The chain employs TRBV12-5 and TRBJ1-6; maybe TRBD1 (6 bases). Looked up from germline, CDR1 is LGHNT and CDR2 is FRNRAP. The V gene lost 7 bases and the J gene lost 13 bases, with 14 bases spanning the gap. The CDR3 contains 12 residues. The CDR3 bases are TGTGCTAGTGCTCACGGGGGGGGCCCCCTCCACTTT. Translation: CASAHGGGPLHF. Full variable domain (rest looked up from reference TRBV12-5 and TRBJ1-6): DARVTQTPRHKVTEMGQEVTMRCQPILGHNTVFWYRQTMMQGLELLAYFRNRAPLDDSGMPKDRFSAEMPDATLATLKIQPSEPRDSAVYFCASAHGGGPLHFGNGTRLTVT.

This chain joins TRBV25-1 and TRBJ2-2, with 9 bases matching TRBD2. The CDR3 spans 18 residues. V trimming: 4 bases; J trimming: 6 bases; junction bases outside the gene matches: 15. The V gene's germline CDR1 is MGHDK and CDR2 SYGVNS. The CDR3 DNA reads TGTGCCAGCAGTGGCCACAGTCCGGGACTAGCAGGCTCCGGGGAGCTGTTTTTT. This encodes CASSGHSPGLAGSGELFF.

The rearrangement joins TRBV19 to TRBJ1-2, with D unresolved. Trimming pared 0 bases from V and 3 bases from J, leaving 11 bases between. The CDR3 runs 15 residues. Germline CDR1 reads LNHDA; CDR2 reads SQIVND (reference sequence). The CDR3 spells CASSIDLAGDYGYTF. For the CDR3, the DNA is TGTGCCAGTAGTATAGATCTCGCTGGAGACTATGGCTACACCTTC.

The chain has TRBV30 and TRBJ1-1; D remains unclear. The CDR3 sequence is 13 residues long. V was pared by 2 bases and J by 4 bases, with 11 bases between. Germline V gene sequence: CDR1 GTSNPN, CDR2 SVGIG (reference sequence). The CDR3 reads CAWSTQYATEAFF. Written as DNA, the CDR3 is TGTGCCTGGAGTACCCAGTATGCCACTGAAGCTTTCTTT.

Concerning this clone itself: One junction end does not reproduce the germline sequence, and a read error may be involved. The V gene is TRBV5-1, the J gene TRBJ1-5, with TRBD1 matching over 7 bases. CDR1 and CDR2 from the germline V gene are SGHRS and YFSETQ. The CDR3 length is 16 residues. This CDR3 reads CASSLAPGQGNQPQHF. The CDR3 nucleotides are TGCGCCAGCAGTTTGGCCCCAGGACAGGGCAATCAGCCCCAGCATTTT.

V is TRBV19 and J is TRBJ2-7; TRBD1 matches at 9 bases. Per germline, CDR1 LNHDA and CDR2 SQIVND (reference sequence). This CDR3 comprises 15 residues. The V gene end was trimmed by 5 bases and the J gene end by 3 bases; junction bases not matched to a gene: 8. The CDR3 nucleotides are TGTGCCAGTAGTGGCGGGACAGGGACTCGCTACGAGCAGTACTTC. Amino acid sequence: CASSGGTGTRYEQYF. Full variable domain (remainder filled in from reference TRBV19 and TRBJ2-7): DGGITQSPKYLFRKEGQNVTLSCEQNLNHDAMYWYRQDPGQGLRLIYYSQIVNDFQKGDIAEGYSVSREKKESFPLTVTSAQKNPTAFYLCASSGGTGTRYEQYFGPGTRLTVT.

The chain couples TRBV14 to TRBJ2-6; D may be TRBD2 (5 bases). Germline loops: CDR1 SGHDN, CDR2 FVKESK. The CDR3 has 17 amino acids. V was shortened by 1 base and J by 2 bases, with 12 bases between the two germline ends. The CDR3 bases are TGTGCCAGCAGCCAAGTGCGCCGGGGTCCTGGGGCCAACGTCCTGACTTTC. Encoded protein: CASSQVRRGPGANVLTF.

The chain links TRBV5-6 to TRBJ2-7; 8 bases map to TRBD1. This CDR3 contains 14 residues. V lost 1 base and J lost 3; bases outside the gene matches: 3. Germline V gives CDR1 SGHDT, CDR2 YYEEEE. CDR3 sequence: CASSLLGQVYEQYF. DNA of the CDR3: TGTGCCAGCAGCTTGCTGGGACAGGTCTACGAGCAGTACTTC.

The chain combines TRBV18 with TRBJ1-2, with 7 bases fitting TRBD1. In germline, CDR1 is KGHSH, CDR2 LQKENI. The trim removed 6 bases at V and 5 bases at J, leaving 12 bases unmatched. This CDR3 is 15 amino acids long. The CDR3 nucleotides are TGTGCCAGCTCTGGGGACAGCTCTGGGTCTTATGGCTACACCTTC. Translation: CASSGDSSGSYGYTF.

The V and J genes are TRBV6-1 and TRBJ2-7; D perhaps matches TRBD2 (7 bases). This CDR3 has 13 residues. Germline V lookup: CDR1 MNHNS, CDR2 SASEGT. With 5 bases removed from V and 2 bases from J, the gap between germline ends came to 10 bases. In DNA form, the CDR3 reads TGTGCCAGCAGTCCCGGGGGGCCCTACGAGCAGTACTTC. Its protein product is CASSPGGPYEQYF.

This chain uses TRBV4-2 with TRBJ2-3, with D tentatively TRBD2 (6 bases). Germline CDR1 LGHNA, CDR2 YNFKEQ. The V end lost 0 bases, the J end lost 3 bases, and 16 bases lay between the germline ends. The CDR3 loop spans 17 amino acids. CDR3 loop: CASSQESGLGGTDTQYF. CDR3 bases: TGTGCCAGCAGCCAAGAATCCGGGTTGGGAGGAACAGATACGCAGTATTTT.

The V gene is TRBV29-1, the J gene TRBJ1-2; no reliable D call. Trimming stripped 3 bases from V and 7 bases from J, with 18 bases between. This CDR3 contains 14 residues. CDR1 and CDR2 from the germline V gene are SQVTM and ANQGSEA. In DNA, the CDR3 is TGCAGCGTTGATGATCCAAGGAGGCCAGGTGGCTACACCTTC. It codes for CSVDDPRRPGGYTF.